Here is one TCR beta chain with its context. The V end was cut by 5 bases, the J end by 6 bases, with 16 bases between. The CDR3 extends over 14 amino acids. Germline V gene sequence: CDR1 MNHEY, CDR2 SVGAGI. The entry originates in a study of blood T cell repertoires in COVID-19. Turning to the study itself: The origin of the acute and convalescent COVID-19 samples was the United States, Italy and Spain. Nucleic acid was either cDNA or gDNA, and it came from T cells, B-cell-depleted T cells, or PBMCs.

The table came from immunoSEQ multiplex PCR; TCRdb's copy has only in-frame clones and leaves some out. The repertoire has about 130,000 clones, over 85% of them found once; the top ten carry around 3.8%. The source of this sequence is a man aged 45-60 years with active COVID-19. The chain couples TRBV6-5 to TRBJ2-5; perhaps TRBD1 as D (6 bases). The sequencing sample was made of peripheral blood. The CDR3 region has the DNA TGTGCCAGCAGTCACCGGACAGCCCACAAGACCCAGTACTTC. Its protein product is CASSHRTAHKTQYF.